Below are 3 T cell receptor beta chains sequenced from a single sample in a study of T cells in Graves' hyperthyroidism and ophthalmopathy. RNA transcripts gave rise to amplified TCR beta CDR3 regions. Carried out on the TCR CDR3, a first-round RT-PCR used the HTBI primer set. In TCRdb, the multiplex PCR reads were re-called with MiXCR into one record per CDR3 protein. The data show roughly 700,000 distinct CDR3 sequences, 12% to 15% seen once. Sequencing was performed on blood. These TCRs come from a woman younger than 30 with Graves' hyperthyroidism.

This clonotype was detected many times. The J gene is TRBJ2-2, the V gene TRBV9; D might be TRBD1 (5 bases). This CDR3 has 15 amino acids. The germline V and J ends were trimmed by 4 bases and 0 bases, with 10 bases remaining between them. Germline lookup yields CDR1 SGDLS and CDR2 YYNGEE. As DNA, the CDR3 is TGTGCCAGCAGCCCCTCAGGGACGAACACCGGGGAGCTGTTTTTT. Protein: CASSPSGTNTGELFF.

This clonotype was picked up many times. The rearrangement uses TRBV20-1 and TRBJ2-1; 13 nucleotides agree with TRBD2. Germline V gives CDR1 DFQATT, CDR2 SNEGSKA (reference sequence). V lost 8 bases to trimming and J lost 5 bases; unmatched junction nucleotides: 12. This CDR3 has 16 amino acids. The CDR3 region has the DNA TGCAGTATATGGACTAGCGGGAGTGAAGGCAACAATGAGCAGTTCTTC. Encoded protein: CSIWTSGSEGNNEQFF.

This clonotype was seen a few times. This rearrangement joins TRBV19 to TRBJ2-3, with D possibly TRBD1 on 5 matching bases. V lost 3 bases, J lost 5 bases, and 15 bases lay in between. The length of the CDR3 is 15 residues. The germline gives CDR1 LNHDA, CDR2 SQIVND (reference sequence). CDR3 region: CASSMRPGWGDTQYF. In nucleotides, the CDR3 is TGTGCCAGTAGTATGCGGCCAGGGTGGGGAGATACGCAGTATTTT.